This T cell receptor beta chain was recorded in a study of shared clonotypes between healthy human individuals. About the study: Plates per donor: three CD4 naive, three CD4 memory, two CD8 naive, one CD8 memory. The study, taken as a whole, reports: In general, naive subsets displayed greater estimated richness than memory subsets did.

In regard to this clone: Its matching antigen is unknown.

Memory CD4+ cells were the fraction left after CD45RA+ naive selection. Some 30,000 T cell genomes, or approximately 0.2 ug DNA, went into the sorted-subset replicate PCRs. Assay: immunoSEQ multiplex PCR; the TCRdb copy retains only in-frame clones and omits some. The table shows millions of clones, with approximately 94% occurring only once. The germline V gene has CDR1 SGHDT and CDR2 YYEEEE. Trimming shortened V by 4 bases and J by 4 bases, and 17 bases separated the two germline ends. This CDR3 contains 15 residues. Sequencing was performed on naive CD4+ T cells sorted from blood. Subset indicated: CD45RA+ positively selected. The TCR sequence derives from a man younger than 35 in good health. V is TRBV5-6 and J is TRBJ1-2; maybe TRBD1 (5 bases). The CDR3 DNA is TGTGCCAGCAGCCCCCCGCAGGGTAATTTCTATGGCTACACCTTC. This sequence encodes CASSPPQGNFYGYTF.